The 5 T cell receptor beta chains presented below share a single source sample, sequenced in a study of PD-1 blockade in classical Hodgkin lymphoma. Measured with immunoSEQ multiplex PCR; TCRdb has only the in-frame clones, and not every one. The table records about 98,000 clones, over 85% of them present only once. All the patients suffered relapse after autologous stem cell transplantation, and brentuximab vedotin exposure differed. Here the sequenced sample was peripheral blood mononuclear cells (PBMCs), taken at baseline. These receptors came from a human donor with classical Hodgkin lymphoma.

The rearrangement joins TRBV5-4 to TRBJ2-3; tentatively, D is TRBD2 (6 bases). V shed 3 bases and J shed 6 bases, with 17 bases lying between them. The CDR3 sequence is 15 residues long. Germline V gene lookup returns CDR1 SGHNT and CDR2 YYREEE (reference sequence). The chain's CDR3 is CASSWDSQVTDTQYF. The CDR3 region has the DNA TGTGCCAGCAGCTGGGACTCCCAAGTCACGGATACGCAGTATTTT.

A single count supports this clone. The rearrangement links TRBV28 to TRBJ1-4; 7 bases are shared with TRBD1. V shed 7 bases and J 8 bases; nucleotides not matched to a gene: 7. CDR3 length equals 13 residues. Per the germline V gene, CDR1 is MDHEN and CDR2 is SYDVKM. The CDR3 is CASIEEGAEKLFF. Here the CDR3 DNA reads TGTGCCAGCATCGAGGAGGGGGCGGAAAAACTGTTTTTT.

The chain joins TRBV10-1 to TRBJ1-1, with a tentative D call TRBD1 (5 bases). The CDR3 runs to 13 residues. Germline values: CDR1 WNHNN, CDR2 SYGVQD (reference sequence). The V and J ends lost 5 bases and 5 bases respectively, with 12 bases between them. Here the CDR3 reads CASSKQGGTEAFF. Written as DNA, the CDR3 is TGCGCCAGCAGTAAGCAGGGAGGGACTGAAGCTTTCTTT.

This rearrangement joins TRBV5-6 to TRBJ1-3, with D possibly matching TRBD1 (5 bases). Between the trimmed V and J ends, which lost 4 bases and 1 base, there was a span of 18 bases. CDR1 SGHDT and CDR2 YYEEEE come from the germline V gene. CDR3 size: 17 residues. In DNA, the CDR3 is TGTGCCAGCAGCCCGACCCCAGGGACCTTATCTGGAAACACCATATATTTT. It specifies CASSPTPGTLSGNTIYF.

The V call is TRBV7-9, the J call TRBJ1-2, with unresolved D. CDR3 length: 13 amino acids. Per the germline V gene, CDR1 is SEHNR and CDR2 is FQNEAQ (reference sequence). Trimming left V 1 base short and J 4 bases short, with 7 bases between. CDR3: CASSLGRIYGYTF. The DNA for the CDR3 is TGTGCCAGCAGCTTAGGCAGGATCTATGGCTACACCTTC.